The 23 T cell receptor beta chains below come from one sample, sequenced in a study of regulatory T cells in long-lasting Graves disease. Combining iRepertoire HTBI primers with Arm-PCR of CDR3 regions, the authors built TCR beta libraries. TCRdb recomputed calls from the multiplex PCR reads with MiXCR, one row per CDR3 protein. The table shows about 430,000 distinct CDR3 sequences, with about 21% occurring only once. Time point reported: persistent/refractory GD, antithyroid drugs over 5 years with positive TRAb. PBMC RNA served as the TCR library source. Source: peripheral blood mononuclear cells (PBMCs), taken when the disease was refractory, from a patient treated with antithyroid drugs. The receptors were gathered from a female donor with Graves disease.

V usage is TRBV27 and J usage is TRBJ2-1; D is perhaps TRBD1 (6 bases). Germline V gene sequence: CDR1 MNHEY, CDR2 SMNVEV (reference sequence). Deletions cut 5 bases from V and 0 bases from J, with 14 bases between. The CDR3 totals 16 residues. CDR3 coding DNA: TGTGCCAGCAGTCCGGACAGACAAAGCTCCTACAATGAGCAGTTCTTC. Translated, it gives CASSPDRQSSYNEQFF.

This sequence joins TRBV20-1 and TRBJ2-1, with D perhaps TRBD2 (5 bases). CDR1 DFQATT and CDR2 SNEGSKA come from the germline V gene (reference sequence). Trimming cost V 6 bases and J 7 bases, with 16 bases left between them. This CDR3 region has 13 residues. The chain's CDR3 is CSARIASRNEQFF. The DNA of the CDR3 is TGCAGTGCCAGAATTGCTAGCAGGAATGAGCAGTTCTTC.

The sample holds a few counts of this clonotype. The chain is built from TRBV11-2 and TRBJ2-2; no definite D call. The CDR3 is made up of 19 amino acids. Germline V gene sequence: CDR1 SGHAT, CDR2 FQNNGV. Trimming stripped 0 bases from V and 1 base from J, with 18 bases between. The CDR3 sequence: CASSLDLIWLAENTGELFF. The CDR3 nucleotides read TGTGCCAGCAGCTTAGATTTAATCTGGTTGGCGGAGAACACCGGGGAGCTGTTTTTT.

The chain employs TRBV20-1 and TRBJ1-1; D perhaps matches TRBD1 (5 bases). The V and J ends lost 5 bases and 5 bases respectively, with 21 bases between them. The CDR3 has 15 residues. Germline V gives CDR1 DFQATT, CDR2 SNEGSKA (reference sequence). The CDR3 loop is CSASPPRTLGTEAFF. The CDR3 region has the DNA TGCAGTGCTTCCCCCCCCAGGACATTGGGGACTGAAGCTTTCTTT.

This clonotype was counted many times. The chain recombines TRBV28 with TRBJ1-2; D is uncertain. Looked up from germline, CDR1 is MDHEN and CDR2 is SYDVKM. The V gene lost 5 bases and the J gene lost 1 base, with 14 bases spanning the gap. The CDR3 contains 15 residues. This chain's CDR3 is CASSPRTFGNYGYTF. In DNA form, the CDR3 reads TGTGCCAGCAGTCCCCGGACGTTTGGTAACTATGGCTACACCTTC.

This clonotype was seen a few times. The CDR3 nucleotides read TGTGCCAGCAGCTCATCCCCCGGGACGGGCTCTGGAAACACCATATATTTT. Its protein product is CASSSSPGTGSGNTIYF. The chain employs TRBV11-2 and TRBJ1-3, with D perhaps TRBD1 (5 bases). Germline values: CDR1 SGHAT, CDR2 FQNNGV. The CDR3 has 17 residues. Trimming took 4 bases from V and 0 from J, leaving 16 bases between them.

V is TRBV6-9 and J is TRBJ1-1; 10 bases fit TRBD1. This CDR3 contains 18 residues. CDR1 is MNHGY and CDR2 is SVAAGI in the germline V gene. The ends lost 3 bases at V and 0 bases at J; junction bases unmatched: 10. As DNA, the CDR3 is TGTGCCAGCAGTTACAAGGACAGGGGGGAGTACGTGAACACTGAAGCTTTCTTT. Its protein product is CASSYKDRGEYVNTEAFF.

A single count supports this clonotype. At one of its ends the junction is not consistent with the germline gene, which may arise from a read error. The CDR3 region is CASGYGFNQPQHF. The CDR3 DNA reads as TGTGCCAGCGGTTACGGCTTCAATCAGCCCCAGCATTTT. The chain combines TRBV6-5 with TRBJ1-5; D remains unclear. Germline loops: CDR1 MNHEY, CDR2 SVGAGI. The CDR3 covers 13 residues.

The J gene is TRBJ2-5, the V gene TRBV19; 7 bases line up with TRBD1. This CDR3 has 17 amino acids. After removal of 4 bases from V and 4 bases from J, the junction contained 15 bases not matched to a gene. CDR1 is LNHDA, CDR2 SQIVND, per germline (reference sequence). The CDR3 coding sequence is TGTGCCAGTAGTAGTCAACAGGGGTTTAATAATCGAGAGACCCAGTACTTC. Protein: CASSSQQGFNNRETQYF.

The rearrangement joins TRBV2 to TRBJ2-1; perhaps TRBD2 as D (5 bases). Deletions cut 6 bases from V and 6 bases from J, with 6 bases between. Germline CDR1 and CDR2: SNHLY and FYNNEI. This CDR3 is 11 amino acids long. The DNA of the CDR3 is TGTGCCAGCAGGGAGGTCAATGAGCAGTTCTTC. Its protein is CASREVNEQFF. Complete variable domain (other parts from reference TRBV2 and TRBJ2-1): EPEVTQTPSHQVTQMGQEVILRCVPISNHLYFYWYRQILGQKVEFLVSFYNNEISEKSEIFDDQFSVERPDGSNFTLKIRSTKLEDSAMYFCASREVNEQFFGPGTRLTVL.

This clonotype occurred a few times. This sequence joins TRBV7-9 and TRBJ1-3, with a possible D match to TRBD1 (6 bases). V lost 8 bases to trimming and J lost 0 bases, with 11 bases between them. The germline CDR1 and CDR2 sequences are SEHNR and FQNEAQ (reference sequence). The CDR3 covers 14 residues. CDR3 region: CASFLDSSGNTIYF. The DNA of the CDR3 is TGTGCCAGCTTTTTGGACAGCTCTGGAAACACCATATATTTT.

The V gene is TRBV28, the J gene TRBJ2-6; tentative D call: TRBD1 (6 bases). Germline V gene data show CDR1 as MDHEN and CDR2 as SYDVKM. There are 16 residues in the CDR3. V shed 5 bases and J shed 0 bases, with 11 bases lying between them. CDR3 amino acids: CASSPGHHSGANVLTF. CDR3 in DNA: TGTGCCAGCAGTCCGGGACACCACTCTGGGGCCAACGTCCTGACTTTC.

The table lists this clonotype with many counts. The chain joins TRBV10-3 to TRBJ1-1, with 7 bases aligning to TRBD1. The trim removed 4 bases at V and 11 bases at J, leaving 10 bases unmatched. The germline gives CDR1 ENHRY, CDR2 SYGVKD. This CDR3 spans 13 amino acids. The CDR3 bases are TGTGCCATCAGTGGACAGGGAAGGGCCTCGGCTTTCTTT. Its protein is CAISGQGRASAFF.

This clonotype was seen many times. The gene calls are TRBV28 and TRBJ2-7; a possible D gene is TRBD1 (5 bases). V lost 4 bases to trimming and J lost 2 bases, with 12 bases between them. Germline V gene data show CDR1 as MDHEN and CDR2 as SYDVKM. The CDR3 length is 14 residues. The CDR3 DNA reads TGTGCCAGCAGTTGGACATCGCGACCCTACGAGCAGTACTTC. The encoded protein is CASSWTSRPYEQYF.

This chain connects TRBV20-1 to TRBJ1-1; D remains unclear. Germline CDR1 is DFQATT and CDR2 is SNEGSKA (reference sequence). The V end was cut by 0 bases, the J end by 9 bases, with 11 bases between. This CDR3 has 12 residues. The CDR3 here is CSARDEGKKAFF. DNA for the CDR3: TGCAGTGCTAGAGATGAGGGAAAAAAAGCTTTCTTT.

The sample holds many counts of this clonotype. The chain is built from TRBV28 and TRBJ2-5; possible D gene TRBD1, 7 bases. Germline CDR1 MDHEN, CDR2 SYDVKM. The CDR3 is 15 residues long. Trimming took 3 bases from V and 2 from J, leaving 13 bases between them. For the CDR3, the DNA is TGTGCCAGCAGTTTCAGGGGGGTCGAACAAGAGACCCAGTACTTC. Its protein is CASSFRGVEQETQYF.

In its sample, this clonotype was seen many times. The chain links TRBV12-3 or TRBV12-4 to TRBJ1-5; D ambiguous. V was cut by 4 bases and J by 5 bases, with 9 bases left in between. The CDR3 sequence is 13 residues long. The CDR3 protein is CASSWGEDQPQHF. In nucleotides, the CDR3 is TGTGCCAGCAGTTGGGGTGAGGATCAGCCCCAGCATTTT.

The J gene is TRBJ2-1, the V gene TRBV29-1; D not resolved. Trimming left V 2 bases short and J 10 bases short, with 9 bases between. CDR3 length: 11 residues. Germline V lookup: CDR1 SQVTM, CDR2 ANQGSEA. The CDR3 coding sequence is TGCAGCGTTGAATCCGTCGGGGAGCAGTTCTTC. Translated: CSVESVGEQFF.

The chain has TRBV28 and TRBJ2-5, with 8 bases identical to TRBD2. CDR1 is MDHEN and CDR2 is SYDVKM in the germline V gene. This CDR3 region has 16 residues. V dropped 6 bases and J dropped 6; count of bases not matched to a gene: 15. The CDR3 DNA sequence: TGTGCCAGCAGAATCGGGGTAGCGGGAACTGACAAGACCCAGTACTTC. It is translated as CASRIGVAGTDKTQYF.

A word on this clonotype: With a much larger clone just one base away, this may be a read error. The chain joins TRBV2 to TRBJ2-7, with TRBD1 as a possible D gene (5 bases). The germline V and J ends were trimmed by 6 bases and 2 bases, with 11 bases remaining between them. The germline gives CDR1 SNHLY, CDR2 FYNNEI. This CDR3 has 13 residues. DNA for the CDR3: TGTGCCAGCAGACACAGGACACCCTACGAGCAGTACTTC. Translated: CASRHRTPYEQYF.

This clonotype has ten or more counts. The CDR3 nucleotides are TGCAGCGTTGAAGATTGGGGACAGGGAGAGGGCTACACCTTC. This codes for CSVEDWGQGEGYTF. The rearrangement links TRBV29-1 to TRBJ1-2; 9 bases are shared with TRBD1. The CDR3 has 14 residues. Germline V CDR1 and CDR2: SQVTM, ANQGSEA. J was trimmed by 8 bases and V by 0 bases; bases with no gene match: 7.

This chain joins TRBV6-1 and TRBJ2-4, with 7 bases identical to TRBD2. In germline, CDR1 is MNHNS, CDR2 SASEGT. The CDR3 runs 16 residues. J gave up 1 base and V 5 bases, and 8 bases lay outside the gene matches. CDR3 region: CASSHKGGSAKNIQYF. The CDR3 region has the DNA TGTGCCAGCAGTCACAAAGGCGGGAGCGCCAAAAACATTCAGTACTTC.

This clonotype was observed many times. V is TRBV12-3 or TRBV12-4 and J is TRBJ2-7, with a possible D match to TRBD1 (6 bases). The germline V and J ends were trimmed by 7 bases and 8 bases, with 12 bases remaining between them. The CDR3 is 11 residues long. The CDR3 nucleotides are TGTGCCAGCACCTCAACAGGGAAGCAGTACTTC. Amino acid sequence: CASTSTGKQYF.